A single sample is the source of the 10 T cell receptor beta chains below, sequenced in a study of T cell repertoires in cytomegalovirus infection. From the reads, TCRdb called clonotypes with MiXCR, one entry per CDR3 protein. The top ten clones hold around 27% of a sample with 150,000 to 200,000 distinct CDR3 sequences, roughly an eighth of them seen once. Sequencing input: PBMCs. Receptors were obtained from a human donor in good health (CMV status not recorded). Some clones in this sample may be carry-over from other donors' samples.

This sequence joins TRBV20-1 and TRBJ1-2; D is unresolved. The CDR3 runs to 13 residues. Germline loops: CDR1 DFQATT, CDR2 SNEGSKA (reference sequence). V was cut by 3 bases and J by 4 bases, with 12 bases left in between. The CDR3 is CSASEGPVYGYTF. The DNA for the CDR3 is TGCAGTGCTAGTGAGGGCCCGGTCTATGGCTACACCTTC.

The chain employs TRBV29-1 and TRBJ1-1; no firm D call. The CDR3 covers 14 residues. CDR1 SQVTM and CDR2 ANQGSEA come from the germline V gene. Trimming removed 1 base from V and 0 bases from J, with 9 bases in between. CDR3 nucleotide sequence: TGCAGCGTTGAAGGGTTGGATATGAACACTGAAGCTTTCTTT. Amino acids: CSVEGLDMNTEAFF.

This clonotype has a count of ten or more. The genes are TRBV9 and TRBJ2-6; a possible D gene is TRBD1 (5 bases). This CDR3 is 16 amino acids long. The ends were cut back, 4 bases at V and 5 bases at J, with 16 bases in the middle. The germline V gene has CDR1 SGDLS and CDR2 YYNGEE. CDR3: CASSPNGATRANVLTF. As DNA, the CDR3 is TGTGCCAGCAGCCCAAATGGGGCGACGCGGGCCAACGTCCTGACTTTC. Drawing the rest from reference TRBV9 and TRBJ2-6, the complete variable domain is DSGVTQTPKHLITATGQRVTLRCSPRSGDLSVYWYQQSLDQGLQFLIQYYNGEERAKGNILERFSAQQFPDLHSELNLSSLELGDSALYFCASSPNGATRANVLTFGAGSRLTVL.

This clonotype was observed a few times. The chain combines TRBV6-6 with TRBJ1-2; D is perhaps TRBD1 (6 bases). This CDR3 region has 13 residues. Looked up from germline, CDR1 is MNHNY and CDR2 is SVGAGI (reference sequence). With 2 bases removed from V and 5 bases from J, the gap between germline ends came to 9 bases. CDR3 protein: CASSYPGQYGYTF. The CDR3 DNA is TGTGCCAGCAGTTACCCTGGACAGTATGGCTACACCTTC.

This chain joins TRBV24-1 and TRBJ2-3; TRBD1 is a possible D gene (5 bases). Deletions cut 5 bases from V and 1 base from J, with 9 bases between. CDR1 and CDR2 (germline): KGHDR, SFDVKD. CDR3 length equals 14 residues. The CDR3 sequence: CATSGKGRTDTQYF. The CDR3 DNA sequence: TGTGCCACCAGTGGTAAGGGGCGCACAGATACGCAGTATTTT.

This clonotype was detected ten times or more. The chain links TRBV7-9 to TRBJ2-5, with D possibly being TRBD1 or TRBD2 (5 bases each). V dropped 6 bases and J dropped 2 bases, with 10 bases sitting between them. Germline loops: CDR1 SEHNR, CDR2 FQNEAQ (reference sequence). The CDR3 consists of 13 residues. DNA of the CDR3: TGTGCCAGCAGAGTTGGGGGTCAAGAGACCCAGTACTTC. This gives the protein CASRVGGQETQYF.

This clonotype was picked up a small number of times. V gene TRBV20-1 combines with J gene TRBJ1-2; D possibly corresponds to TRBD1 (5 bases). Trimming left V 0 bases short and J 4 bases short, with 12 bases between. The CDR3 consists of 14 residues. CDR1 and CDR2 from the germline V gene are DFQATT and SNEGSKA (reference sequence). The CDR3, as DNA: TGCAGTGCTAGAGAGTCAGGGCGCTTCTATGGCTACACCTTC. Protein sequence: CSARESGRFYGYTF.

This clonotype came up many times. J is TRBJ2-5 and V is TRBV14; TRBD2 agrees at 10 bases. Germline CDR1 SGHDN, CDR2 FVKESK. CDR3 length equals 15 residues. The V segment lost 3 bases and the J segment 4 bases; nucleotides outside the gene matches: 5. Written as DNA, the CDR3 is TGTGCCAGCAGCCAGACTAGCGGGTTTGGAGAGACCCAGTACTTC. The encoded protein is CASSQTSGFGETQYF.

There are many counts of this clonotype. The chain combines TRBV7-2 with TRBJ2-6; 8 nucleotides line up with TRBD1. In germline, CDR1 is SGHTA, CDR2 FQGNSA. Trimming removed 5 bases from V and 4 bases from J; junction bases left unmatched: 13. CDR3 length: 18 residues. CDR3 DNA sequence: TGTGCCAGCAGCCCTCTGGACAGGGCAAATGGAGGGGCCAACGTCCTGACTTTC. The encoded protein is CASSPLDRANGGANVLTF. The whole variable domain, filled in from reference TRBV7-2 and TRBJ2-6, reads GAGVSQSPSNKVTEKGKDVELRCDPISGHTALYWYRQSLGQGLEFLIYFQGNSAPDKSGLPSDRFSAERTGGSVSTLTIQRTQQEDSAVYLCASSPLDRANGGANVLTFGAGSRLTVL.

This clonotype was found many times. The V call is TRBV5-6, the J call TRBJ2-4; D unclear. The CDR3 is 15 residues long. Trimming took off 2 bases at V and 0 bases at J, with 9 bases between the two ends. CDR1 SGHDT and CDR2 YYEEEE come from the germline V gene. CDR3: CASSFRHLAKNIQYF. Here the CDR3 DNA reads TGTGCCAGCAGCTTTCGACACCTAGCCAAAAACATTCAGTACTTC.